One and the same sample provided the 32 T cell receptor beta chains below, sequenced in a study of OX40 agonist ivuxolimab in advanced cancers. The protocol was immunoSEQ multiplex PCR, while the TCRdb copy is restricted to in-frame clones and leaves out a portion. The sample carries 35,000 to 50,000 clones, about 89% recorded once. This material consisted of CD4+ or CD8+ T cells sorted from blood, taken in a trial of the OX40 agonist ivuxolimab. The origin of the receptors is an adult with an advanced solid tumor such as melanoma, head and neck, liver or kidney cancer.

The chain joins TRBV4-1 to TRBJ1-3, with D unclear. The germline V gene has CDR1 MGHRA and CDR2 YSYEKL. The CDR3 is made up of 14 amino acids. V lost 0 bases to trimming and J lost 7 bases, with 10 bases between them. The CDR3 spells CASSQDSQYNTIYF. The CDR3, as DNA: TGCGCCAGCAGCCAAGATTCCCAGTACAACACCATATATTTT.

The CDR3 nucleotides read TGTGCCAGCAGCCTAGGACAGAAGAACACTGAAGCTTTCTTT. It codes for CASSLGQKNTEAFF. V gene TRBV7-2 combines with J gene TRBJ1-1, with D possibly being TRBD1 (6 bases). Germline V gene sequence: CDR1 SGHTA, CDR2 FQGNSA. V was trimmed by 5 bases and J by 1 base, leaving 11 bases between them. The CDR3 is 14 residues long.

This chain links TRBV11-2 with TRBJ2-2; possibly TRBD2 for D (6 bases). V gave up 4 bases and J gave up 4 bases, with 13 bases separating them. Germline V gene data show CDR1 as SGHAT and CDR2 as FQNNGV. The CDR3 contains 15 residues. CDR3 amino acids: CASSSRLDATGELFF. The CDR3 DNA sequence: TGTGCCAGCAGCTCCCGACTAGATGCCACCGGGGAGCTGTTTTTT.

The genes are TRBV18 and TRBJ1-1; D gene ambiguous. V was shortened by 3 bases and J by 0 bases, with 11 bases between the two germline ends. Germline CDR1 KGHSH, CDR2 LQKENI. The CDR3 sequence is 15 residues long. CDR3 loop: CASSPSETMNTEAFF. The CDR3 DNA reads TGTGCCAGCTCACCTAGCGAAACCATGAACACTGAAGCTTTCTTT.

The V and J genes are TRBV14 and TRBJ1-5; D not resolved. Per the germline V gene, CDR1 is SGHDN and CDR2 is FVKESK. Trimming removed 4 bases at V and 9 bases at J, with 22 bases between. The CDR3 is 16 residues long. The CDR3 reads CASSRSKRMNPRPQHF. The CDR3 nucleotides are TGTGCCAGCAGCCGCTCAAAGAGGATGAACCCCAGGCCCCAGCATTTT. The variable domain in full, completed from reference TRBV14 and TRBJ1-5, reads EAGVTQFPSHSVIEKGQTVTLRCDPISGHDNLYWYRRVMGKEIKFLLHFVKESKQDESGMPNNRFLAERTGGTYSTLKVQPAELEDSGVYFCASSRSKRMNPRPQHFGDGTRLSIL.

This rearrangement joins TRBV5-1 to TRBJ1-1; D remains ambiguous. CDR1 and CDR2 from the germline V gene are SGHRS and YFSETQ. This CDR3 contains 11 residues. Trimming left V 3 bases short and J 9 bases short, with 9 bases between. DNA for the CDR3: TGCGCCAGCAGCTCCAACCGAAAAGCTTTCTTT. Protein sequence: CASSSNRKAFF.

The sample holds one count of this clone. CDR3 bases: TGTGCCAGCAGCCCTAGGGAGGGGGCGAACGCTTTCTTT. Translated: CASSPREGANAFF. V usage is TRBV5-6 and J usage is TRBJ1-1; TRBD1 agrees at 7 bases. There are 13 residues in the CDR3. The ends lost 4 bases at V and 11 bases at J; junction bases unmatched: 11. In germline, CDR1 is SGHDT, CDR2 YYEEEE.

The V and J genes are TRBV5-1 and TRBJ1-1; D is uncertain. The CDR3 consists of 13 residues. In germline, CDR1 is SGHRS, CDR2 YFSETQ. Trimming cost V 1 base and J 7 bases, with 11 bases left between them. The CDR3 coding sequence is TGCGCCAGCAGCTTGTATGGGCGGTTTGAAGCTTTCTTT. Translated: CASSLYGRFEAFF. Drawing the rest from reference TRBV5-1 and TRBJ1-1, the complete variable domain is KAGVTQTPRYLIKTRGQQVTLSCSPISGHRSVSWYQQTPGQGLQFLFEYFSETQRNKGNFPGRFSGRQFSNSRSEMNVSTLELGDSALYLCASSLYGRFEAFFGQGTRLTVV.

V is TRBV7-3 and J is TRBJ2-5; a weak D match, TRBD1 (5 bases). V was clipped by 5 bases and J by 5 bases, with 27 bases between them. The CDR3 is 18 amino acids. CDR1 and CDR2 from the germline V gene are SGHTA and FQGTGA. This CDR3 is CASSPTALDPIGAETQYF. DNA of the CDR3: TGTGCCAGCAGCCCCACGGCCCTAGACCCTATAGGGGCGGAGACCCAGTACTTC.

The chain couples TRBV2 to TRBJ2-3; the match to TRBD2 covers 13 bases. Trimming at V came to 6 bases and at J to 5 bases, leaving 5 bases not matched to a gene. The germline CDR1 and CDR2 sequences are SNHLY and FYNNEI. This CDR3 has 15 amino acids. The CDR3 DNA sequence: TGTGCCAGCAGCCCAACTAGCGGGGGGGGAGATACGCAGTATTTT. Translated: CASSPTSGGGDTQYF.

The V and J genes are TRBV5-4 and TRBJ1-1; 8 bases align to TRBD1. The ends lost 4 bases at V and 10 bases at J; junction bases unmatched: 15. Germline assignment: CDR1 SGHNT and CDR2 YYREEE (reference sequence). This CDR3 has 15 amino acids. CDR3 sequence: CASSPRGQGVIGAFF. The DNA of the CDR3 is TGTGCCAGCAGCCCACGAGGACAGGGCGTAATTGGAGCTTTCTTT.

Written as DNA, the CDR3 is TGTGCCAGCAGCATCGGGGGTTCCCAAGAGACCCAGTACTTC. This encodes CASSIGGSQETQYF. This chain joins TRBV6-1 and TRBJ2-5; maybe TRBD2 (6 bases). CDR3 length: 14 amino acids. Deletions cut 6 bases from V and 1 base from J, with 12 bases between. CDR1 and CDR2 (germline): MNHNS, SASEGT.

The DNA for the CDR3 is TGTGCCAGTTCGAGGACTGCCGTTGGAGGGAACACTGAAGCTTTCTTT. Its translation is CASSRTAVGGNTEAFF. This chain joins TRBV18 and TRBJ1-1; no definite D call. V lost 9 bases and J lost 1, with 21 bases in between. Per germline, CDR1 KGHSH and CDR2 LQKENI. This CDR3 has 16 amino acids.

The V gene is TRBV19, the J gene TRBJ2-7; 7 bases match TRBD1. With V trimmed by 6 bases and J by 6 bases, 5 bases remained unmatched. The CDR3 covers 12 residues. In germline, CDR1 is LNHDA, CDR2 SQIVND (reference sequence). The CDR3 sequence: CASRRAGGEQYF. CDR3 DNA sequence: TGTGCCAGTAGGAGAGCAGGGGGCGAGCAGTACTTC.

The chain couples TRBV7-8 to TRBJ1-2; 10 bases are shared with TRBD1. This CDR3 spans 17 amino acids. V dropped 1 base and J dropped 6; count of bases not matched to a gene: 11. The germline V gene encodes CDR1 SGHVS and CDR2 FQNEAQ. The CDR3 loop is CASSLVLGTGVIHGYTF. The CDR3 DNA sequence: TGTGCCAGCAGCTTAGTATTAGGGACAGGGGTAATTCATGGCTACACCTTC.

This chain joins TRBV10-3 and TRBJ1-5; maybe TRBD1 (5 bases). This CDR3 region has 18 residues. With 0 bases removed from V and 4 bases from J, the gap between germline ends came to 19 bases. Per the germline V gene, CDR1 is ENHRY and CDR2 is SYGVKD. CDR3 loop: CAISESRQGAGRNQPQHF. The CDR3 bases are TGTGCCATCAGTGAGTCGAGGCAGGGAGCAGGAAGGAATCAGCCCCAGCATTTT.

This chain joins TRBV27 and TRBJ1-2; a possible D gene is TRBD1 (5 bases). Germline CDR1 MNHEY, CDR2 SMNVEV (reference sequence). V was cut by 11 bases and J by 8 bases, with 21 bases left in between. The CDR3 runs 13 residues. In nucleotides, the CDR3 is TGTGCCTCCCGGGCAGCGGGTCAGGGAGGCTACACCTTC. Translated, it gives CASRAAGQGGYTF.

CDR3 protein: CASSLWEKLFF. CDR3 in DNA: TGTGCCAGCAGTTTATGGGAAAAACTGTTTTTT. The genes are TRBV28 and TRBJ1-4; no definite D call. Deletions cut 0 bases from V and 8 bases from J, with 1 base between. The length of the CDR3 is 11 residues. The germline gives CDR1 MDHEN, CDR2 SYDVKM. The variable domain in full, completed from reference TRBV28 and TRBJ1-4, reads DVKVTQSSRYLVKRTGEKVFLECVQDMDHENMFWYRQDPGLGLRLIYFSYDVKMKEKGDIPEGYSVSREKKERFSLILESASTNQTSMYLCASSLWEKLFFGSGTQLSVL.

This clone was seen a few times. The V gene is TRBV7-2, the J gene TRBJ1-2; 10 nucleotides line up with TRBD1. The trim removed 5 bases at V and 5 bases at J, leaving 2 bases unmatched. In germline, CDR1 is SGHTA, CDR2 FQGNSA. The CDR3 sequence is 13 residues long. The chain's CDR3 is CASSPDRGYGYTF. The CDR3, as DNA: TGTGCCAGCAGCCCGGACAGGGGGTATGGCTACACCTTC.

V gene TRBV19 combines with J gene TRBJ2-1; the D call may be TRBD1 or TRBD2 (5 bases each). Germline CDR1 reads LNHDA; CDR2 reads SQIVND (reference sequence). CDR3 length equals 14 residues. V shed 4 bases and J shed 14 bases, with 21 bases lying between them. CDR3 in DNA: TGTGCCAGTAGTAGGTTGGGACGGACAAATGAAGAGTTCTTC. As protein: CASSRLGRTNEEFF.

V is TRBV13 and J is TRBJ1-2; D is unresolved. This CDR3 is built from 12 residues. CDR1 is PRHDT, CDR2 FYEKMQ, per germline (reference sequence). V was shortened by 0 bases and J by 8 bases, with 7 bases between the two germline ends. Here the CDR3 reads CASSLGPEGYTF. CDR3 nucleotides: TGTGCCAGCAGCTTAGGTCCGGAAGGCTACACCTTC.

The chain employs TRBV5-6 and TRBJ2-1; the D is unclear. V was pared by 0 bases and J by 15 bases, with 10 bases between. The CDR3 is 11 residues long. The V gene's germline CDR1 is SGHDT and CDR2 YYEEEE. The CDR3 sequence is CASSLGVLRFF. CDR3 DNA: TGTGCCAGCAGCTTGGGGGTCCTCCGGTTCTTC.

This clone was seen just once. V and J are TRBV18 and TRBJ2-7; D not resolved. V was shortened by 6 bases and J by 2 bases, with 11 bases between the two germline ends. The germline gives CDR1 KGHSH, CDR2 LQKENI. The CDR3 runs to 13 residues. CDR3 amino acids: CASSLNEAYEQYF. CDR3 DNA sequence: TGTGCCAGCTCTCTCAATGAGGCCTACGAGCAGTACTTC.

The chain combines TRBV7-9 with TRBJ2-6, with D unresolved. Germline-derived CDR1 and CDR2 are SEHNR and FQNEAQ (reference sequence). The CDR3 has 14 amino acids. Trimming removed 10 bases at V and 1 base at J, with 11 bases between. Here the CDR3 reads CATDGSSGANVLTF. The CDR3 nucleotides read TGTGCCACCGATGGCAGTTCTGGGGCCAACGTCCTGACTTTC.

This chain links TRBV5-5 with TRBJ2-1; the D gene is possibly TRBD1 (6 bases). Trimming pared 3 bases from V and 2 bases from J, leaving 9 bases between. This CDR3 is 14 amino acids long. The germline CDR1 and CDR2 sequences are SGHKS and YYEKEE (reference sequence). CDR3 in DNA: TGTGCCAGCAGCTGGGGGACACCCTACAATGAGCAGTTCTTC. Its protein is CASSWGTPYNEQFF.

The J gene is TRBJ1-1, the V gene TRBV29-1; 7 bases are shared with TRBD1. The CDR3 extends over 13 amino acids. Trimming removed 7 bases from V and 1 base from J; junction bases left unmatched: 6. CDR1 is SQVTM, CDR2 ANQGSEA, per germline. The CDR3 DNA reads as TGCAGCGCTTTTGACAGGGAGAACACTGAAGCTTTCTTT. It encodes CSAFDRENTEAFF.

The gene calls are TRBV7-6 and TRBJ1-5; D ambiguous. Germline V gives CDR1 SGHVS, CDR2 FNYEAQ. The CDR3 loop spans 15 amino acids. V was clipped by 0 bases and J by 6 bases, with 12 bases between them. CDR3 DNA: TGTGCCAGCAGCTTAGCGGTCGGGATAGGTCAGCCCCAGCATTTT. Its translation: CASSLAVGIGQPQHF. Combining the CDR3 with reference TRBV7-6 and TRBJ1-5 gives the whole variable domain GAGVSQSPRYKVTKRGQDVALRCDPISGHVSLYWYRQALGQGPEFLTYFNYEAQQDKSGLPNDRFSAERPEGSISTLTIQRTEQRDSAMYRCASSLAVGIGQPQHFGDGTRLSIL.

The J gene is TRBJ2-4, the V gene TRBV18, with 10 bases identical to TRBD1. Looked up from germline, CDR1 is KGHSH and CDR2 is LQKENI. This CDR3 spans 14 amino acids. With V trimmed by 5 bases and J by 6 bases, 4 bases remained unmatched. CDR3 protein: CASSLGTGANIQYF. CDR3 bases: TGTGCCAGCTCATTAGGGACAGGGGCAAACATTCAGTACTTC.

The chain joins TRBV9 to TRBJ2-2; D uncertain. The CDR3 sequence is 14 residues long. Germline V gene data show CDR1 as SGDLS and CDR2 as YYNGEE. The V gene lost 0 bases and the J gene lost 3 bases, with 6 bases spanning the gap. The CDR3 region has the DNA TGTGCCAGCAGCGTAGTAGGAGACACCGGGGAGCTGTTTTTT. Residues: CASSVVGDTGELFF.

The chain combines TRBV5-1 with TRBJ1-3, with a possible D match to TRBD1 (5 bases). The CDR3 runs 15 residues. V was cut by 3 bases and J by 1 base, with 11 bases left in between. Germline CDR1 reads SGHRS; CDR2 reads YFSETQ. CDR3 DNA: TGCGCCAGCAGCTCAGGGACGGGGTCTGGAAACACCATATATTTT. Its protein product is CASSSGTGSGNTIYF. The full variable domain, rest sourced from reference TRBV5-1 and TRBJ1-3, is KAGVTQTPRYLIKTRGQQVTLSCSPISGHRSVSWYQQTPGQGLQFLFEYFSETQRNKGNFPGRFSGRQFSNSRSEMNVSTLELGDSALYLCASSSGTGSGNTIYFGEGSWLTVV.

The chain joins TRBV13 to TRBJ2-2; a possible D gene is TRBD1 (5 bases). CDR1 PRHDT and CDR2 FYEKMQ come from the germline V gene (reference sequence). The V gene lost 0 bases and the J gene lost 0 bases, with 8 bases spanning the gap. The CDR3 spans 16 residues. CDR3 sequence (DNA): TGTGCCAGCAGCTTAGGGACAGCCGCGAACACCGGGGAGCTGTTTTTT. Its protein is CASSLGTAANTGELFF.

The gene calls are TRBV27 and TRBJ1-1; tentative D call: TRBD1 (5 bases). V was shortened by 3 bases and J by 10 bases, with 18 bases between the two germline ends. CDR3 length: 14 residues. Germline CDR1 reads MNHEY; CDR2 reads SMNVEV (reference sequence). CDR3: CASSFWARGEGAFF. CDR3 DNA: TGTGCCAGCAGTTTTTGGGCCCGGGGGGAGGGAGCTTTCTTT.